This record concerns one T cell receptor beta chain sequence. With a J-beta primer mix and a sample-barcoded 5' primer, a second PCR ran about 6 to 11 cycles. TCRdb recomputed calls from the 5' RACE reads with MiXCR, one row per CDR3 protein. The data contain approximately 1.5 million distinct CDR3 sequences, about 35% of them singletons. Germline V gene data show CDR1 as SGHRS and CDR2 as YFSETQ. This CDR3 is built from 17 residues. The ends lost 3 bases at V and 0 bases at J; junction bases unmatched: 10. This entry belongs to a study of blood T cells in healthy people across ages. Sequencing input: blood. The sequence was obtained from a woman younger than 45 in good health. This chain links TRBV5-1 with TRBJ1-2; TRBD1 agrees at 8 bases. The CDR3 DNA reads as TGCGCCAGCAGCTCGACTTGGGACAGGCTTACTAACTATGGCTACACCTTC. This sequence encodes CASSSTWDRLTNYGYTF.